This T cell receptor beta chain was sequenced for a study of blood T cells in healthy people across ages. Whole-study results and caveats: Calculation of diversity from one million T cells yielded estimates considered to be underestimates.

It was roughly 10 milliliters of peripheral blood that were drawn from each donor. On this clonotype itself: Its antigen remains unknown.

Sample-barcoded 5' priming and a J-beta primer mix drove a second PCR of about 7 to 11 cycles. A template-switch adaptor with 12 random nucleotides tagged each cDNA molecule. TCRdb ran MiXCR on the 5' RACE reads and lists one entry per CDR3 protein. The sample lists about 1.1 million distinct CDR3 sequences; around two fifths were seen once. This CDR3 is 15 amino acids long. CDR1 and CDR2 from the germline V gene are MDHEN and SYDVKM. V shed 6 bases and J 4 bases; nucleotides not matched to a gene: 5. This clonotype was obtained from a young man in good health. V gene TRBV28 combines with J gene TRBJ1-5; 11 bases match TRBD1. Specimen: blood. CDR3 region: CASRPGTGGNQPQHF. The CDR3 coding sequence is TGTGCCAGCAGGCCCGGGACAGGGGGAAATCAGCCCCAGCATTTT. Full variable domain (outside the CDR3, taken from reference TRBV28 and TRBJ1-5): DVKVTQSSRYLVKRTGEKVFLECVQDMDHENMFWYRQDPGLGLRLIYFSYDVKMKEKGDIPEGYSVSREKKERFSLILESASTNQTSMYLCASRPGTGGNQPQHFGDGTRLSIL.